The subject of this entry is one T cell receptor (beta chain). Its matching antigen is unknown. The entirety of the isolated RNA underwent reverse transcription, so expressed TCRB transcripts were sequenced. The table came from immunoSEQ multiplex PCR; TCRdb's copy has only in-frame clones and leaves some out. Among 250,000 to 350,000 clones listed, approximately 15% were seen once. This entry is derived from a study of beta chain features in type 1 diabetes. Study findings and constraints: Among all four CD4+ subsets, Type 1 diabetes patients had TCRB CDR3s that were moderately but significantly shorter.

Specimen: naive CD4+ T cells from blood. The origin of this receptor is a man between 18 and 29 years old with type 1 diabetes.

This chain's CDR3 is CAWKRTSGGAEQYF. Here the CDR3 DNA reads TGTGCCTGGAAAAGGACTAGCGGGGGGGCGGAGCAGTACTTC. This chain links TRBV30 with TRBJ2-7, with 15 bases fitting TRBD2. The CDR3 has 14 residues. Germline CDR1 is GTSNPN and CDR2 is SVGIG (reference sequence). Germline trimming cut 4 bases from V and 7 bases from J; bases unmatched to any gene: 5.